The source of this TCR beta chain is a study of blood T cell repertoires in COVID-19. The CDR3 contains 13 residues. The germline gives CDR1 MDHEN, CDR2 SYDVKM. V lost 1 base and J 5 bases, leaving 5 bases between the germline ends. The age range of participants was about 18 to 90 years, with residence in about two dozen US areas. Participants were placed into cohorts based on the clinical history they reported. Two consecutive negative NP/OP PCR tests, clearance, or resolved symptoms defined Cohort 3 recovery. The repertoire was sequenced with immunoSEQ multiplex PCR; TCRdb's copy has only in-frame clones and lacks some. The table lists hundreds of thousands of clones, over 75% of them singletons, with about 1% in the top ten.

The rearrangement links TRBV28 to TRBJ1-4; D gene ambiguous. The clonotype comes from a woman aged 25 to 39 who had recovered from COVID-19. What was sequenced was PBMCs or T cells enriched from blood (not recorded which). The CDR3 is CASSLFLNEKLFF. The CDR3 bases are TGTGCCAGCAGTTTATTTCTAAATGAAAAACTGTTTTTT.